This T cell receptor beta chain is drawn from a study of OX40 agonist ivuxolimab in advanced cancers. The CDR3 loop spans 13 amino acids. Germline V gene sequence: CDR1 MDHEN, CDR2 SYDVKM. The V gene lost 3 bases and the J gene lost 3 bases, with 6 bases spanning the gap. The assay was immunoSEQ multiplex PCR, and TCRdb's table has in-frame clones only and misses some. This sample has about 69,000 clones, with about three quarters found just once. The specimen comprised CD4+ or CD8+ T cells sorted from blood, sampled in a trial of the OX40 agonist ivuxolimab. This TCR was recovered from an adult with an advanced solid tumor such as melanoma, head and neck, liver or kidney cancer. The rearrangement links TRBV28 to TRBJ2-1, with a tentative D call TRBD1 (6 bases). In nucleotides, the CDR3 is TGTGCCAGCAGTTTGGGACACTACAATGAGCAGTTCTTC. The encoded protein is CASSLGHYNEQFF.